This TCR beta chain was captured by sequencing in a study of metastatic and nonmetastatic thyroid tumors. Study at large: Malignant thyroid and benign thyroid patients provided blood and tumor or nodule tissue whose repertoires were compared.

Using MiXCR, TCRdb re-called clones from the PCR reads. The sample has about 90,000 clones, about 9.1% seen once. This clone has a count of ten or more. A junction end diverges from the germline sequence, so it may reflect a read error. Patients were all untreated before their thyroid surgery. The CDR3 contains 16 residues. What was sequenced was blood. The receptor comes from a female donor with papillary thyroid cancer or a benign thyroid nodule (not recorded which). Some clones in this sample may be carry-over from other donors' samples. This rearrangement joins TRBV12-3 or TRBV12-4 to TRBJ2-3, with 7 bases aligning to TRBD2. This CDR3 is CVSSPTGGISTDTQYF. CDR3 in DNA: TGTGTCAGCAGTCCCACCGGGGGGATCAGCACAGATACGCAGTATTTT.